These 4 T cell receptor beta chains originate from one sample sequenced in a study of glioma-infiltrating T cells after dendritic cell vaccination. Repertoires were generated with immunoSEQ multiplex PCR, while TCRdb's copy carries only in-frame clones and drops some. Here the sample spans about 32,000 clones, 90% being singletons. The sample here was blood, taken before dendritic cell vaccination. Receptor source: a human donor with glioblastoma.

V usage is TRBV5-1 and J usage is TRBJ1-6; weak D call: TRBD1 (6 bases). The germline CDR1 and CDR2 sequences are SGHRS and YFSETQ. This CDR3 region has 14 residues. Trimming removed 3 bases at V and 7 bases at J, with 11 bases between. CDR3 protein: CASSYGQPNSPLHF. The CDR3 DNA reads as TGCGCCAGCAGCTACGGACAGCCGAATTCACCCCTCCACTTT.

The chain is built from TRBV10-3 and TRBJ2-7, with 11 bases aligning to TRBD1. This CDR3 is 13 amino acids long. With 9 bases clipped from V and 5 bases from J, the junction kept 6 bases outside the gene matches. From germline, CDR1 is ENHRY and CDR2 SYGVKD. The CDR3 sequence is CAIRTGGFNEQYF. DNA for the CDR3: TGTGCCATTCGGACAGGGGGCTTCAACGAGCAGTACTTC.

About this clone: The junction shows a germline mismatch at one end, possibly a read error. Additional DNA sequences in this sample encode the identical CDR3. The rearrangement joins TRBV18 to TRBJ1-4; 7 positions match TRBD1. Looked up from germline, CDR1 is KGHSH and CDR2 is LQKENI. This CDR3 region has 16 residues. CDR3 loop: CASSPTTSRGDEKLFF. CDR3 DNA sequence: TGTGCCAGCTCACCGACCACGTCCAGGGGGGATGAAAAACTGTTTTTC.

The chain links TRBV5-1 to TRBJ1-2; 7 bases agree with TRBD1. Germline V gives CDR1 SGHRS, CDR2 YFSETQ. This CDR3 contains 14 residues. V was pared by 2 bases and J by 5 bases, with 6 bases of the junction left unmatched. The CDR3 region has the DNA TGCGCCAGCAGCTTAGGACAGGTTGTGTATGGCTACACCTTC. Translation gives CASSLGQVVYGYTF.